These T cell receptor beta chains were read from a single sample in a study of regulatory T cells in long-lasting Graves disease. TCRdb independently ran MiXCR on the multiplex PCR reads; one entry per CDR3 protein. The data contain some 340,000 distinct CDR3 sequences, 10% to 15% of them singletons. These data were also filed under a second study, of T cells in Graves' hyperthyroidism and ophthalmopathy.

Sequences were derived from peripheral blood mononuclear cells (PBMCs), sampled at new diagnosis, from a patient treated with antithyroid drugs. The receptors come from a woman in her late teens or twenties with Graves disease. The CDR3 runs from the conserved cysteine through the conserved F or W.

v_call cdr3_aa
TRBV12-3/TRBV12-4 CASSPGGGRARDEQFF
TRBV6-1 CASSLAGVVIQYF
TRBV9 CASSGSLSTGHTEAFF
TRBV6-1 CASSRRDRGYTDTQYF
TRBV6-1 CASSSFGEGNADTQYF
TRBV3-1 CASSQGQGQFF
TRBV12-3/TRBV12-4 CASLDGYTF
TRBV5-1 CASSFGGRNQPQHF
TRBV14 CASSLQQGYEQYF
TRBV6-1 CASSHPGQAGHGGYTF
TRBV6-2/TRBV6-3 CASKTSGQRTGELFF
TRBV2 CLTPGSVDGYTF
TRBV7-6 CASSPFPAGGPKAPVVQYF
TRBV3-1 CASSFLAGGPDTQYF
TRBV3-1 CASSQSLERGLAGSYEQYF
TRBV6-1 CASKPLGQGYEQFF
TRBV28 CASSFEVGGHGYTF
TRBV5-1 CASSLMARPARENTQYF
TRBV7-9 CASSQQYYGYTF
TRBV7-8 CASSLSRRSRGEQFF
TRBV12-5 CASGLVPASGTDTQYF
TRBV7-9 CASSLQTPGNPGYTF
TRBV2 CASSELGYTGELFF
TRBV20-1 CSARVVGTGPSGTGTDTQYF
TRBV11-2 CASSPLRGRGTEAFF
TRBV6-2/TRBV6-3 CASTLDRAYEQYF
TRBV27 CASSSIRSFPDTQYF
TRBV11-2 CASSRTPGGGAFLETQYF
TRBV28 CASSYGGSDEQYF
TRBV5-1 CASSLSRSGLLIGELFF
TRBV28 CASSSRLLAGTTYEQYF
TRBV12-3/TRBV12-4 CASSLQGGDGEKLFF
TRBV7-2 CAVGTINEQFF
TRBV4-1 CASSQVTTPFYNEQFF
TRBV3-1 CASSQAGEYNEQFF
TRBV11-1 CASSLTGTGWTEAFF